This TCR beta chain was recovered during a study of cytomegalovirus exposure and HLA in healthy donors. J gave up 4 bases and V 3 bases, and 6 bases lay outside the gene matches. The germline V gene has CDR1 LGHNA and CDR2 YNFKEQ. The CDR3 is 16 residues long. Separate from the roughly 730-subject first cohort, the roughly 120-subject validation cohort was the one that the donors belonged to. Profiling relied on immunoSEQ multiplex PCR, and the TCRdb table lists in-frame clones only, not all of them. The sample lists 120,000 or so clones; around 89% were seen once. Sequences were obtained from PBMCs. The receptor's source is a woman in her twenties or thirties in good health and CMV-seropositive. The chain joins TRBV4-2 to TRBJ1-3, with 10 bases fitting TRBD1. CDR3 region: CASSQIDRGLGNTIYF. DNA for the CDR3: TGTGCCAGCAGCCAGATTGACAGGGGGCTCGGAAACACCATATATTTT.